The rows below give T cell receptor beta chains drawn from one sample of a study of cytomegalovirus exposure and HLA in healthy donors. TCRdb's copy holds only in-frame clones and misses some; the assay was immunoSEQ multiplex PCR. This table holds tens of thousands of clones, 65% to 85% found once. Source material: PBMCs. These receptor sequences come from a man aged 50-59 years in good health and CMV-seronegative. Each CDR3 is given with its conserved first and last residue. D genes are given only for firm matches. The listing skips clone size in some rows; elsewhere it reads once, few, many or a size class.

clone_size,d_call,v_call,j_call,cdr3_nt,cdr3_aa
once,TRBD2,TRBV7-3,TRBJ2-5,TGTGCCAGCAGCCAGGGACTAGCGGGAGGAGAGACCCAGTACTTC,CASSQGLAGGETQYF
-,-,TRBV6-5,TRBJ1-1,TGTGCCAGCAGTTCAGGGGTCTACACTGAAGCTTTCTTT,CASSSGVYTEAFF
-,-,TRBV6-5,TRBJ2-2,TGTGCCAGCAGTCCCTTGTGGAACACCGGGGAGCTGTTTTTT,CASSPLWNTGELFF
-,-,TRBV5-1,TRBJ2-1,TGCGCCAGCAGCTTACCCGACTTGACAGGGAGGAATGAGCAGTTCTTC,CASSLPDLTGRNEQFF
-,-,TRBV27,TRBJ1-4,TGTGCCAGCAGTTTATATTCCGGGGCTAATGAAAAACTGTTTTTT,CASSLYSGANEKLFF
many,-,TRBV19,TRBJ2-3,TGTGCCAGTAGTATAGGAAGGGGGAGCGCAGATACGCAGTATTTT,CASSIGRGSADTQYF
-,TRBD2,TRBV10-3,TRBJ2-7,TGTGCCATCAGTGAGGGACTAGCGGGAGGGTACGAGCAGTACTTC,CAISEGLAGGYEQYF
once,-,TRBV7-6,TRBJ1-3,TGTGCCAGCAGCTTAGCGGCAGGCGACGACCATTCTGGAAACACCATATATTTT,CASSLAAGDDHSGNTIYF
-,-,TRBV7-9,TRBJ2-1,TGTGCCAGCAGCTTAAGTCTAGCGTCTTACAATGAGCAGTTCTTC,CASSLSLASYNEQFF
-,TRBD2,TRBV6-5,TRBJ2-7,TGTGCCAGCAGGACCAGCACTAGCGGAGCCTACGAGCAGTACTTC,CASRTSTSGAYEQYF
-,-,TRBV5-1,TRBJ1-1,TGCGCCAGCAGGTCTATCACCCTGGGGAGGACTGAAGCTTTCTTT,CASRSITLGRTEAFF
-,-,TRBV28,TRBJ1-3,TGTGCCAGCAGTCCCGGTGGGCCCGACTCTGGAAACACCATATATTTT,CASSPGGPDSGNTIYF
few,TRBD1,TRBV28,TRBJ1-3,TGTGCCAGCAGAGTAGGGGGCCCCCACGGAAACACCATATATTTT,CASRVGGPHGNTIYF
-,-,TRBV5-6,TRBJ1-4,TGTGCCAGCAGCTTGATTCCTCAGGGGAGAAATGAAAAACTGTTTTTT,CASSLIPQGRNEKLFF
-,TRBD2,TRBV7-7,TRBJ2-5,TGTGCTAGCAGCTTGACTAGCGGCTACCAAGAGACCCAGTACTTC,CASSLTSGYQETQYF
-,-,TRBV6-1,TRBJ1-2,TGTGCCAGCAACCCTCGGGTCCATAAAAGAGATGGCTACACCTTC,CASNPRVHKRDGYTF
-,TRBD1,TRBV9,TRBJ1-3,TGTGCCAGCAGCGAGGCCGGGACAGGGTACGGAAACACCATATATTTT,CASSEAGTGYGNTIYF
-,-,TRBV7-3,TRBJ2-7,TGTGCCAGCAGCTTAACGGCAGATTCCTACGAGCAGTACTTC,CASSLTADSYEQYF
-,TRBD2,TRBV15,TRBJ2-5,TGTGCCACCAGAACGGGACTAGCGGGAGGCGAGACCCAGTACTTC,CATRTGLAGGETQYF
few,-,TRBV6-5,TRBJ2-7,TGTGCCAGCAGTTCCCCGACAGGGGAGGGCCACGAGCAGTACTTC,CASSSPTGEGHEQYF
-,TRBD1,TRBV11-2,TRBJ2-7,TGTGCCAGCAGCTATCCAGGGGGCTCCTACGAGCAGTACTTC,CASSYPGGSYEQYF
-,-,TRBV12-2,TRBJ2-2,TGTGCAAGTCGCTGCGAGAAGTCCCGGGACAGGGGTTCGGGAAAGAGCGGAGACACCGGGGAGCTGTTTTTT,CASRCEKSRDRGSGKSGDTGELFF
-,TRBD1,TRBV15,TRBJ2-7,TGTGCCACCGGACAGGGCCCTTCCTACGAGCAGTACTTC,CATGQGPSYEQYF
-,-,TRBV27,TRBJ2-7,TGTGCCAGAACTTACGAGCAGTACTTC,CARTYEQYF
-,-,TRBV28,TRBJ1-5,TGTGCCAGCCAACCGGGGAGCGGAGGGCAGCCCCAGCATTTT,CASQPGSGGQPQHF
few,TRBD1,TRBV6-6,TRBJ2-7,TGTGCCAGCAGTTTAGGGACAGGGTTCGAGCAGTACTTC,CASSLGTGFEQYF
-,TRBD1,TRBV9,TRBJ2-1,TGTGCCAGCAGCGGAACCCTGACAGGGGTCTCCTACAATGAGCAGTTCTTC,CASSGTLTGVSYNEQFF
-,TRBD2,TRBV5-1,TRBJ2-3,TGCGCCAGCAGCTCTGGACTAGCGGGAGGAGATACGCAGTATTTT,CASSSGLAGGDTQYF
-,TRBD2,TRBV25-1,TRBJ2-6,TGTGCCAGCAGTGGGTCTAGCGGGAGCATTGGGGCCAACGTCCTGACTTTC,CASSGSSGSIGANVLTF
once,-,TRBV19,TRBJ2-7,TGTGCCAGTAGTATCGGGCAGGGCGAGCAGTACTTC,CASSIGQGEQYF
-,TRBD1,TRBV6-5,TRBJ1-5,TGTGCCAGCACCGGGGACAGGGGGTTCGATCAGCCCCAGCATTTT,CASTGDRGFDQPQHF
-,-,TRBV27,TRBJ1-5,TGTGCCAGCAGTGCCATCCGGGGGGGTAGGAATCAGCCCCAGCATTTT,CASSAIRGGRNQPQHF
-,-,TRBV9,TRBJ1-1,TGTGCCAGCACCCTAGGGGAATTCATGAACACTGAAGCTTTCTTT,CASTLGEFMNTEAFF
-,-,TRBV4-3,TRBJ2-5,TGCGCCAGCAGCCAAGATTGGCGGCCCCAAGAGACCCAGTACTTC,CASSQDWRPQETQYF
-,TRBD2,TRBV2,TRBJ2-3,TGTGCCAGCAGGGGACTAGCGGGAGGGCCGGCAGATACGCAGTATTTT,CASRGLAGGPADTQYF
-,-,TRBV27,TRBJ1-5,TGTGCCAGCAGTTTATCACAGTTGAATCAGCCCCAGCATTTT,CASSLSQLNQPQHF
once,-,TRBV5-5,TRBJ2-3,TGTGCCAGCAGCTTGGAGCTAGCAGCAGATACGCAGTATTTT,CASSLELAADTQYF
-,-,TRBV30,TRBJ2-7,TGTGCCTGGAGTCCCGCCTTATGGAGGGACTCCTACGAGCAGTACTTC,CAWSPALWRDSYEQYF
few,TRBD2,TRBV28,TRBJ2-3,TGTGCCAGCAGTTATCCTAGCGGGAGTAGCACAGATACGCAGTATTTT,CASSYPSGSSTDTQYF
-,TRBD1,TRBV6-5,TRBJ2-5,TGTGCCAGCAAGATACAGGGGGACCAAGAGACCCAGTACTTC,CASKIQGDQETQYF
-,TRBD1,TRBV20-1,TRBJ1-1,TGCAGTGCTAGTTACAGGGGTGAAGCTTTCTTT,CSASYRGEAFF
-,-,TRBV5-1,TRBJ1-2,TGCGCCAGCAGCTTGGACAGCAACTATGGCTACACCTTC,CASSLDSNYGYTF